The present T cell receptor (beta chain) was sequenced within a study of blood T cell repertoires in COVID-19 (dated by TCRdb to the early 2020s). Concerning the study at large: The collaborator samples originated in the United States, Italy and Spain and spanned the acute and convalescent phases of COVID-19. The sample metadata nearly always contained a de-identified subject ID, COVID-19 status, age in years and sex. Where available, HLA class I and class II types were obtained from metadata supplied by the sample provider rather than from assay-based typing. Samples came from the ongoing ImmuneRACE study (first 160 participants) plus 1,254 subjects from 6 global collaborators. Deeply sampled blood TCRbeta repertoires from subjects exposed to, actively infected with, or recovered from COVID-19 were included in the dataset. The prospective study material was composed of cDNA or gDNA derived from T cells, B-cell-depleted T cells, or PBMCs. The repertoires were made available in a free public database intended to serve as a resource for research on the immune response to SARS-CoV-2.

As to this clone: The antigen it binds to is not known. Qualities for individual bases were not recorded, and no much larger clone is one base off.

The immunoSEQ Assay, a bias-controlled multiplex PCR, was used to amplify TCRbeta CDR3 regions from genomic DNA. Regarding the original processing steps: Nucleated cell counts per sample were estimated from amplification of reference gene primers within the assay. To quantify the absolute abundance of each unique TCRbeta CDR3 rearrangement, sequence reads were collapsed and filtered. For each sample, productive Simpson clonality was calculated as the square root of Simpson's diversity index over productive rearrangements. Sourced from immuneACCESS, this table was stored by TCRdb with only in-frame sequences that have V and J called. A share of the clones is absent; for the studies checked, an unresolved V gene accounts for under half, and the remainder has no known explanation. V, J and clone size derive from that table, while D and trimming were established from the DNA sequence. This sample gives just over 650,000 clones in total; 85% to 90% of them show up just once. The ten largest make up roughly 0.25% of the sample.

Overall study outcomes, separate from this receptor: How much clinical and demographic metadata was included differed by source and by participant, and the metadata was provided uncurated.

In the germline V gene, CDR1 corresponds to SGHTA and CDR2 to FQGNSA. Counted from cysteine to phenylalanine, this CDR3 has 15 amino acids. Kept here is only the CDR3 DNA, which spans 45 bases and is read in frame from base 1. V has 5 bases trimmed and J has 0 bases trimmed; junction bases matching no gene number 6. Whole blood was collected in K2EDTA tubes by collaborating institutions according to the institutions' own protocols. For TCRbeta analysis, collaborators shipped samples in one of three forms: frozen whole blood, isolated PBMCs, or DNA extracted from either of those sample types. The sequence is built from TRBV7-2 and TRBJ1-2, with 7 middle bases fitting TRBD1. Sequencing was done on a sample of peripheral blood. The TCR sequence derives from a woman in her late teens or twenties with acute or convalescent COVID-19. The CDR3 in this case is CASSLGGTANYGYTF. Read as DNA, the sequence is TGTGCCAGCAGCCTAGGGGGCACAGCTAACTATGGCTACACCTTC.